The 29 T cell receptor beta chains listed next were all sequenced from one sample in a study of T cells expressing NK-cell markers. TCRdb reworked the 5' RACE reads into one entry per CDR3 protein, no DNA. The sample's table shows about 460,000 distinct CDR3 sequences. Input material: blood T cells: a sorted CD56 or NKG2C T cell subset, CD4+ or CD8+ T cells, or bulk PBMC T cells (not recorded which). All receptors come from a woman aged 45-60 years in good health.

The chain links TRBV4-1 to TRBJ2-5; TCRdb returns TRBD1, unconfirmable since there is no DNA. The CDR3 has 15 residues. Germline V CDR1 and CDR2: MGHRA, YSYEKL. Here the CDR3 reads CASSPTGVLLETQYF.

The chain uses TRBV3-1 and TRBJ1-4; no DNA is available, so the TRBD1 call from TCRdb remains unchecked. This CDR3 region has 16 residues. The V gene's germline CDR1 is LGHDT and CDR2 YNNKEL (reference sequence). CDR3 residues: CASSRRTPGGNEKLFF.

The J gene is TRBJ1-1, the V gene TRBV5-1. CDR3 size: 15 residues. Germline V CDR1 and CDR2: SGHRS, YFSETQ. CDR3 protein: CASSLDRPINTEAFF. Full variable domain (rest looked up from reference TRBV5-1 and TRBJ1-1): KAGVTQTPRYLIKTRGQQVTLSCSPISGHRSVSWYQQTPGQGLQFLFEYFSETQRNKGNFPGRFSGRQFSNSRSEMNVSTLELGDSALYLCASSLDRPINTEAFFGQGTRLTVV.

The chain has TRBV6-2 or TRBV6-3 and TRBJ2-5; TCRdb's D gene call, TRBD2, goes unchecked for lack of DNA. Germline V CDR1 and CDR2: MNHEY, SVGEGT. CDR3 size: 19 residues. The CDR3 reads CASSSLLAGKLAGVETQYF.

The chain couples TRBV7-7 to TRBJ2-1; TCRdb gives TRBD1 as the D gene, but with no DNA this cannot be confirmed. This CDR3 comprises 13 residues. Germline V lookup: CDR1 SSHAT, CDR2 FNYEAQ (reference sequence). The CDR3 sequence is CASSSSETGSQFF.

This chain joins TRBV6-5 and TRBJ2-1; TCRdb selects TRBD2, and the lack of DNA leaves this call unchecked. This CDR3 comprises 15 residues. Germline assignment: CDR1 MNHEY and CDR2 SVGAGI. The CDR3 reads CASSYGGGRTDEQFF.

This sequence joins TRBV15 and TRBJ2-3. This CDR3 has 12 residues. The germline V gene encodes CDR1 LNHNV and CDR2 YYDKDF (reference sequence). CDR3 sequence reads: CATSRHLDTQYF.

V and J are TRBV19 and TRBJ1-1; absent DNA, TCRdb's TRBD1 call cannot be checked. Per germline, CDR1 LNHDA and CDR2 SQIVND (reference sequence). The CDR3 is 15 amino acids. CDR3 sequence reads: CATSRTGGLGTEAFF.

The chain recombines TRBV28 with TRBJ2-1; TCRdb picks TRBD1, but there is no DNA to check that call. CDR1 and CDR2 from the germline V gene are MDHEN and SYDVKM. This CDR3 comprises 18 residues. The CDR3 spells CASSYYLARATSYNEQFF.

The chain uses TRBV30 and TRBJ1-5; TCRdb gives TRBD1 as the D gene, but with no DNA this cannot be confirmed. Germline CDR1 is GTSNPN and CDR2 is SVGIG (reference sequence). The CDR3 totals 16 residues. CDR3 residues: CAWSPRDFWGNQPQHF.

V usage is TRBV12-3 or TRBV12-4 and J usage is TRBJ2-4; the D call from TCRdb, TRBD2, cannot be confirmed without DNA. The CDR3 extends over 16 amino acids. CDR3 loop: CASSTFPGTSGDIQYF.

This chain links TRBV29-1 with TRBJ1-1; the D gene TCRdb calls, TRBD1, cannot be checked with no DNA. In germline, CDR1 is SQVTM, CDR2 ANQGSEA. The CDR3 is 13 residues long. The CDR3 loop reads CSVAGSRDTEAFF.

The CDR3 spells CAWSNQARAFF. The genes are TRBV30 and TRBJ1-1. CDR1 and CDR2 (germline): GTSNPN, SVGIG (reference sequence). CDR3 length: 11 residues.

The chain uses TRBV7-2 and TRBJ2-3; TCRdb selects TRBD1, and the lack of DNA leaves this call unchecked. Germline CDR1 SGHTA, CDR2 FQGNSA. CDR3 size: 16 residues. CDR3 sequence reads: CASSLAGQGRTDTQYF. Based on the CDR3 plus reference TRBV7-2 and TRBJ2-3, the full variable domain is GAGVSQSPSNKVTEKGKDVELRCDPISGHTALYWYRQSLGQGLEFLIYFQGNSAPDKSGLPSDRFSAERTGGSVSTLTIQRTQQEDSAVYLCASSLAGQGRTDTQYFGPGTRLTVL.

The chain employs TRBV28 and TRBJ2-3; TCRdb's assignment of TRBD2 cannot be checked, as there is no DNA. Germline loops: CDR1 MDHEN, CDR2 SYDVKM. This CDR3 contains 16 residues. The CDR3 spells CASSVGRGTRDYTQYF.

The V gene is TRBV12-3 or TRBV12-4, the J gene TRBJ2-2; TCRdb names TRBD1, which stays unverified in the absence of DNA. This CDR3 region has 16 residues. CDR3 residues: CASSWNSPTYTGELFF.

The chain couples TRBV18 to TRBJ1-1; as DNA is missing, the TRBD1 call by TCRdb cannot be tested. Germline V lookup: CDR1 KGHSH, CDR2 LQKENI. This CDR3 has 13 residues. The CDR3 protein is CASSPGQGTEAFF.

J is TRBJ2-5 and V is TRBV20-1. The germline CDR1 and CDR2 sequences are DFQATT and SNEGSKA (reference sequence). The CDR3 runs to 15 residues. CDR3 sequence reads: CSANPTSTIQETQYF.

The V gene is TRBV12-3 or TRBV12-4, the J gene TRBJ2-2; checking the TCRdb D call of TRBD1 is not possible without DNA. There are 13 residues in the CDR3. The CDR3 protein is CASSLTGPGELFF.

CDR3 sequence: CASSLSGRNYNEQFF. The V and J genes are TRBV5-1 and TRBJ2-1; as DNA is missing, the TRBD2 call by TCRdb cannot be tested. The length of the CDR3 is 15 residues. CDR1 and CDR2 (germline): SGHRS, YFSETQ. Full variable domain (missing parts from reference TRBV5-1 and TRBJ2-1): KAGVTQTPRYLIKTRGQQVTLSCSPISGHRSVSWYQQTPGQGLQFLFEYFSETQRNKGNFPGRFSGRQFSNSRSEMNVSTLELGDSALYLCASSLSGRNYNEQFFGPGTRLTVL.

This chain connects TRBV3-1 to TRBJ2-7; the TCRdb call, TRBD1, lacks DNA for checking. Germline V CDR1 and CDR2: LGHDT, YNNKEL (reference sequence). The CDR3 has 16 amino acids. The CDR3 is CASSQVGTGLPYEQYF.

The chain couples TRBV24-1 to TRBJ2-1; checking the TCRdb D call of TRBD2 is not possible without DNA. CDR3 length: 16 amino acids. Germline-derived CDR1 and CDR2 are KGHDR and SFDVKD. The CDR3 spells CATSEFRAGAYNEQFF.

The J gene is TRBJ2-5, the V gene TRBV7-8; TCRdb picks TRBD2, but there is no DNA to check that call. There are 17 residues in the CDR3. Germline V gene sequence: CDR1 SGHVS, CDR2 FQNEAQ. The CDR3: CASSPGPGLAGEETQYF.

The chain has TRBV29-1 and TRBJ2-1; TCRdb lists TRBD1, though no DNA is available to test this call. Germline V CDR1 and CDR2: SQVTM, ANQGSEA. The length of the CDR3 is 14 residues. The CDR3 sequence: CSTGTGVFNNEQFF.

The rearrangement uses TRBV24-1 and TRBJ2-1; TCRdb outputs TRBD2, but without DNA this stays unchecked. Germline assignment: CDR1 KGHDR and CDR2 SFDVKD. The CDR3 sequence is 15 residues long. The CDR3 is CATSDQGTSGREQFF.

The chain uses TRBV7-2 and TRBJ2-7; TCRdb selects TRBD2, and the lack of DNA leaves this call unchecked. The V gene's germline CDR1 is SGHTA and CDR2 FQGNSA. The CDR3 has 16 residues. CDR3 region: CASSLAGGRVIYEQYF. The full variable domain, in which reference TRBV7-2 and TRBJ2-7 provide the parts outside the CDR3, is GAGVSQSPSNKVTEKGKDVELRCDPISGHTALYWYRQSLGQGLEFLIYFQGNSAPDKSGLPSDRFSAERTGGSVSTLTIQRTQQEDSAVYLCASSLAGGRVIYEQYFGPGTRLTVT.

The V gene is TRBV6-5, the J gene TRBJ1-2. This CDR3 contains 14 residues. CDR1 is MNHEY, CDR2 SVGAGI, per germline. Here the CDR3 reads CASSSPSGNYGYTF.

The chain combines TRBV10-3 with TRBJ2-3; no DNA is available, so the TRBD2 call from TCRdb remains unchecked. The germline gives CDR1 ENHRY, CDR2 SYGVKD. The CDR3 consists of 16 residues. CDR3 in amino acids: CAISTRLAGGPRTQYF.

The gene calls are TRBV2 and TRBJ2-2; TCRdb calls TRBD1, which cannot be checked without DNA. Germline CDR1 SNHLY, CDR2 FYNNEI. The CDR3 contains 14 residues. CDR3 amino acids: CASKGASNTGELFF.